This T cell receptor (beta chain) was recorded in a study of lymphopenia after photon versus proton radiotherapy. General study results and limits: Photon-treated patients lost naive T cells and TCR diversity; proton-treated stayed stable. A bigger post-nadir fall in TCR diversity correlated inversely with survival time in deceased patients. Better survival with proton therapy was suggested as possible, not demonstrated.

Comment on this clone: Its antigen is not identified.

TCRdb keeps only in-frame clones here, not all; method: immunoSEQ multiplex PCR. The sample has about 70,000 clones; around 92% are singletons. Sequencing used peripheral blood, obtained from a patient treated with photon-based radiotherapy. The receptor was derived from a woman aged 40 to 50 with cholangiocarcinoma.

The CDR3 is CASSRDPAREGINEQFF. CDR3 DNA: TGTGCCAGCAGCCGAGATCCTGCCCGAGAGGGTATCAATGAGCAGTTCTTC. This chain links TRBV4-2 with TRBJ2-1; D might be TRBD2 (5 bases). V dropped 4 bases and J dropped 6 bases, with 22 bases sitting between them. The CDR3 has 17 amino acids. CDR1 is LGHNA and CDR2 is YNFKEQ in the germline V gene.